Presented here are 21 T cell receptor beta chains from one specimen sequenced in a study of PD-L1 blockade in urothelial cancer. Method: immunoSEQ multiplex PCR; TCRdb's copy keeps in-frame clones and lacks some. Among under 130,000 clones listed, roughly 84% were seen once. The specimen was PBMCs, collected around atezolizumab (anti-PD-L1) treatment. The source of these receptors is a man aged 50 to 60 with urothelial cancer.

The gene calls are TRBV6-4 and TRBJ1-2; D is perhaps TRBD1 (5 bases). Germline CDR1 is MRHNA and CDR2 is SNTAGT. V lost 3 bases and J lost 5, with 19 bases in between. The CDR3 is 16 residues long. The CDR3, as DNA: TGTGCCAGCAGTGAGTCTTTCAGGGCGCCACATTATGGCTACACCTTC. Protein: CASSESFRAPHYGYTF.

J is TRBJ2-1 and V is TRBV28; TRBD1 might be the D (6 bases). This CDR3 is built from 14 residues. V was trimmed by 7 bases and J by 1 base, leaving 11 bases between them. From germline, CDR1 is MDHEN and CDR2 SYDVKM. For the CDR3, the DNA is TGTGCCAGCATAACGACAGGATCCTACAATGAGCAGTTCTTC. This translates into CASITTGSYNEQFF.

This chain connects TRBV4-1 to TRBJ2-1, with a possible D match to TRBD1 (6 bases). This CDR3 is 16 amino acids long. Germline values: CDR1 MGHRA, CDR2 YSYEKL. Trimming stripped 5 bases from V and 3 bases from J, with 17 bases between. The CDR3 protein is CASSILSVQGYNEQFF. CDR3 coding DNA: TGCGCCAGCAGCATTCTCTCTGTACAGGGCTACAATGAGCAGTTCTTC.

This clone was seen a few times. The CDR3 coding sequence is TGTGCCTGGACCTTTAGCACAGATACGCAGTATTTT. Encoded protein: CAWTFSTDTQYF. V is TRBV30 and J is TRBJ2-3, with D uncertain. V gave up 4 bases and J gave up 0 bases, with 5 bases separating them. There are 12 residues in the CDR3. Germline loops: CDR1 GTSNPN, CDR2 SVGIG (reference sequence). Supplemented by reference TRBV30 and TRBJ2-3, the full variable domain reads SQTIHQWPATLVQPVGSPLSLECTVEGTSNPNLYWYRQAAGRGLQLLFYSVGIGQISSEVPQNLSASRPQDRQFILSSKKLLLSDSGFYLCAWTFSTDTQYFGPGTRLTVL.

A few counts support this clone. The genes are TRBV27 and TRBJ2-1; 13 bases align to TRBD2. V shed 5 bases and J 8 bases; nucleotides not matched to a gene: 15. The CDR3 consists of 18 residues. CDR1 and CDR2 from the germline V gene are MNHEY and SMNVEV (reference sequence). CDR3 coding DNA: TGTGCCAGCAGTCCACCCCCCTTACTAGCGGGAGGGCCAGATGAGCAGTTCTTC. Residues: CASSPPPLLAGGPDEQFF.

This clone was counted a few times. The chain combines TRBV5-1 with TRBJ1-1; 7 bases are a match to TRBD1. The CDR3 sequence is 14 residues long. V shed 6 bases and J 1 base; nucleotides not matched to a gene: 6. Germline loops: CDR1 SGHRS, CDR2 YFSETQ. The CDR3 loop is CASTPGQTNTEAFF. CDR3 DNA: TGCGCCAGCACCCCGGGACAGACGAACACTGAAGCTTTCTTT.

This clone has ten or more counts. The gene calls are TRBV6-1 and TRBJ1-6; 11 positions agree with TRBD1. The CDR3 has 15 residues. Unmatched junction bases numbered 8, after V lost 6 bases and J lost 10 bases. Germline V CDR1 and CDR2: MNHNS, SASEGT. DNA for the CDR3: TGTGCCAGCAGAACCGGACAGGGGGCAGGGTCACCCCTCCACTTT. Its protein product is CASRTGQGAGSPLHF.

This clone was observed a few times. The CDR3 DNA reads TGTGCCACGGGCCGGGACAGCATTTTCGAGCAGTACTTC. Translation: CATGRDSIFEQYF. The V and J genes are TRBV28 and TRBJ2-7; 7 nucleotides agree with TRBD1. The CDR3 contains 13 residues. Germline V gene data show CDR1 as MDHEN and CDR2 as SYDVKM. V trimming: 10 bases; J trimming: 6 bases; junction bases outside the gene matches: 12.

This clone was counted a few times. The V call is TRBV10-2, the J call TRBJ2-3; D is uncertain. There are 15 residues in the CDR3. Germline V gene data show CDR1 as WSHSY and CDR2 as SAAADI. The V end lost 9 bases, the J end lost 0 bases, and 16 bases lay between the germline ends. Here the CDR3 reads CASRLSTTSTDTQYF. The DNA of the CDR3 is TGCGCCAGTCGACTCTCAACGACTAGCACAGATACGCAGTATTTT.

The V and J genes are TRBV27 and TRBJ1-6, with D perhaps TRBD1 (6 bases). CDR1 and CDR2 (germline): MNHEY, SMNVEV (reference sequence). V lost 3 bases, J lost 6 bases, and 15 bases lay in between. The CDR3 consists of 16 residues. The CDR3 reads CASSFDGGRSNSPLHF. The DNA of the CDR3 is TGTGCCAGCAGTTTTGACGGGGGGCGGAGTAATTCACCCCTCCACTTT.

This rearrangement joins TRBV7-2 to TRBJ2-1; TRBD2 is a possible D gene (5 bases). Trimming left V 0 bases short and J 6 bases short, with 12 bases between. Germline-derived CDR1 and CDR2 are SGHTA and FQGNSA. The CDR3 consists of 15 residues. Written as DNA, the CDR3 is TGTGCCAGCAGCTTAGCGGGAGAAGCCAGCAATGAGCAGTTCTTC. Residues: CASSLAGEASNEQFF.

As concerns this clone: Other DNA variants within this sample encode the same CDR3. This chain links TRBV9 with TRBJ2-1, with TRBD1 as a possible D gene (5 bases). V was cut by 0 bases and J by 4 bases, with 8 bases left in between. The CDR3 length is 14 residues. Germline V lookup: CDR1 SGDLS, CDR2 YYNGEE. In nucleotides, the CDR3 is TGTGCCAGCAGCGTAGGTCAGGGATACAATGAGCAGTTCTTC. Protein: CASSVGQGYNEQFF.

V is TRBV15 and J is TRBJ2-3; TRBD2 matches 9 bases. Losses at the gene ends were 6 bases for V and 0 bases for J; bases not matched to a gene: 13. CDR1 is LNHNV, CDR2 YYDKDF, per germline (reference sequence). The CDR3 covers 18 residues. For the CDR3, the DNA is TGTGCCACCAGGGCGACCCTAGCGGGAACCTCTAGCACAGATACGCAGTATTTT. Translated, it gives CATRATLAGTSSTDTQYF. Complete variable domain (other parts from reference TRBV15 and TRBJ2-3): DAMVIQNPRYQVTQFGKPVTLSCSQTLNHNVMYWYQQKSSQAPKLLFHYYDKDFNNEADTPDNFQSRRPNTSFCFLDIRSPGLGDTAMYLCATRATLAGTSSTDTQYFGPGTRLTVL.

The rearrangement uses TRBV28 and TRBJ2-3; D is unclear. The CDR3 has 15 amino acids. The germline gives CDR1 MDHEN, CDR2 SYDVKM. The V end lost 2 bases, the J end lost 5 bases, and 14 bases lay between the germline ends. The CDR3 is CASSLGGAPVDTQYF. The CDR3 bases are TGTGCCAGCAGTTTAGGCGGAGCCCCGGTAGATACGCAGTATTTT.

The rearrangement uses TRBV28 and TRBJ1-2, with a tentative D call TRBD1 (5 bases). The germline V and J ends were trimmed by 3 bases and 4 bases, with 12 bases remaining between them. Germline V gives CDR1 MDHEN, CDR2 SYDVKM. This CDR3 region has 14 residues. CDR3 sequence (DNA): TGTGCCAGCAGTTTGAGACAGCGAACCTATGGCTACACCTTC. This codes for CASSLRQRTYGYTF.

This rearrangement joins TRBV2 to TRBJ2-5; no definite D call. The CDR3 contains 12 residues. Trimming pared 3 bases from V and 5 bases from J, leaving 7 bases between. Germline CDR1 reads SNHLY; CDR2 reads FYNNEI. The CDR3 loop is CASSEIRETQYF. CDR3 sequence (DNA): TGTGCCAGCAGTGAGATCAGGGAGACCCAGTACTTC.

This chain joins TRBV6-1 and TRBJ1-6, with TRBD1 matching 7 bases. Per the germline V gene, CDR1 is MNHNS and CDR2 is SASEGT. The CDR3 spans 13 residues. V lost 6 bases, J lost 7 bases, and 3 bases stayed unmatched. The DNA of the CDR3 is TGTGCCAGCAGACAGGGGTGGAATTCACCCCTCCACTTT. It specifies CASRQGWNSPLHF.

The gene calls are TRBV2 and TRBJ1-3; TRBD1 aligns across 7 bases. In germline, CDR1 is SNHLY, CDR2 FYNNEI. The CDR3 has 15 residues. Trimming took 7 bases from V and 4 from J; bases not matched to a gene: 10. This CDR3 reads CASTTGTVDGNTIYF. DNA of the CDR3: TGTGCCAGCACCACCGGGACAGTTGACGGAAACACCATATATTTT.

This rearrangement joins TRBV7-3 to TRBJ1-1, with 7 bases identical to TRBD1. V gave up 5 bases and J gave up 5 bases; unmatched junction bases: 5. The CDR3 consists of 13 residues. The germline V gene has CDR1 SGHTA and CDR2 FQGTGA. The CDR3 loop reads CASSATGETEAFF. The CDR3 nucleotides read TGTGCCAGCAGCGCTACAGGGGAGACTGAAGCTTTCTTT.

CDR3 amino acids: CAWSPGLQQETQYF. CDR3 in DNA: TGTGCCTGGAGTCCGGGACTACAGCAAGAGACCCAGTACTTC. The chain is built from TRBV30 and TRBJ2-5; 7 nucleotides agree with TRBD2. The length of the CDR3 is 14 residues. V was pared by 2 bases and J by 2 bases, with 5 bases of the junction left unmatched. Germline loops: CDR1 GTSNPN, CDR2 SVGIG (reference sequence).

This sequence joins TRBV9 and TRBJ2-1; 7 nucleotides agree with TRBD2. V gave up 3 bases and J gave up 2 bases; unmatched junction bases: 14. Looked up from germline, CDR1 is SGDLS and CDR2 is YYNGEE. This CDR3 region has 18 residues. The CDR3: CASSDRGGIRTTYNEQFF. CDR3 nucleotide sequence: TGTGCCAGCAGCGACCGGGGAGGGATCCGCACCACCTACAATGAGCAGTTCTTC.